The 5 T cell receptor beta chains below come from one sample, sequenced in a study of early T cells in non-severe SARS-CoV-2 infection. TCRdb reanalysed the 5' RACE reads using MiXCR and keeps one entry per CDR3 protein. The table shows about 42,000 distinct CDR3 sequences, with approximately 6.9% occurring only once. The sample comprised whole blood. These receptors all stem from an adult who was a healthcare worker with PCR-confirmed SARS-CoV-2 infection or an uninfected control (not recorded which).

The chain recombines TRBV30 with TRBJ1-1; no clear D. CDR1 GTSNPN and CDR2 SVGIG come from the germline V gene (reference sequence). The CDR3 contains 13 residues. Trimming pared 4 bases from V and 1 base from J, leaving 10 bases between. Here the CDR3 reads CAWTWSANTEAFF. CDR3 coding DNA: TGTGCCTGGACTTGGTCAGCGAACACTGAAGCTTTCTTT.

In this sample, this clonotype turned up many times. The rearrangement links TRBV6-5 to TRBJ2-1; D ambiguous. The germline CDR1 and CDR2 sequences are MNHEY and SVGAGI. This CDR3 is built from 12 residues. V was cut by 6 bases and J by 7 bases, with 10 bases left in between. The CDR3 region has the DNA TGTGCCAGCAGCCCCATCGGAAATGAGCAGTTCTTC. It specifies CASSPIGNEQFF.

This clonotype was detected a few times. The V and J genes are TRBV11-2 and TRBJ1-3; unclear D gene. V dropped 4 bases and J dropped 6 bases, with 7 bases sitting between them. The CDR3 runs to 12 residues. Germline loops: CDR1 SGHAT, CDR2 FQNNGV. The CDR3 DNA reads TGTGCCAGCAGCTCCCTCCTAAACACCATATATTTT. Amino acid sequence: CASSSLLNTIYF.

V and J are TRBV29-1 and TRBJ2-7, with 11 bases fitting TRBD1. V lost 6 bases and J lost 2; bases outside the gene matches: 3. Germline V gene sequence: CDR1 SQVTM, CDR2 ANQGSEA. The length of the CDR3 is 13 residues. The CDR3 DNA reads TGCAGCGTCCGGACAGGGGGCGCCTACGAGCAGTACTTC. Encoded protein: CSVRTGGAYEQYF.

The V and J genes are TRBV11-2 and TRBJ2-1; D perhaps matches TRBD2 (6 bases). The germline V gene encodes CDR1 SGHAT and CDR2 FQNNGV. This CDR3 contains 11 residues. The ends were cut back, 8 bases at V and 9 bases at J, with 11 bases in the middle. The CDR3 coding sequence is TGTGCCAGCCGGAGGGGCACTGAGCAGTTCTTC. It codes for CASRRGTEQFF.